A selection of T cell receptor beta chains follows, all from one sample in a study of cytomegalovirus exposure and HLA in healthy donors. Using immunoSEQ multiplex PCR, the repertoire was profiled, and TCRdb retains in-frame clones only, with some absent. The profile covers about 130,000 clones, with around four fifths appearing a single time and 25% to 30% taken by the ten largest. Sequenced: PBMCs. All receptors come from a man under 40 in good health and CMV-seropositive. Each CDR3 is given with its conserved first and last residue. The order of the fields is CDR3 protein, CDR3 DNA, clone size, J gene, V gene, D gene. The D gene is left open where the match is weak. Rows give clone size only sometimes, using once, few, many, or a class for an expanded clone.

CASSLSSREDGYTF | TGTGCCAGCAGCTTATCGTCGAGGGAGGATGGCTACACCTTC | few | TRBJ1-2 | TRBV7-3 | .
CASSQESGGNSPLHF | TGTGCCAGCAGCCAAGAATCAGGGGGCAATTCACCCCTCCACTTT | . | TRBJ1-6 | TRBV14 | TRBD1
CASSTQGAWEKLFF | TGTGCCAGCAGTACTCAGGGGGCTTGGGAAAAACTGTTTTTT | . | TRBJ1-4 | TRBV7-9 | TRBD1
CASRTYNEQYF | TGTGCCAGCAGGACTTATAACGAGCAGTACTTC | . | TRBJ2-7 | TRBV6-1 | .
CASSVGQGTNEKLFF | TGCGCCAGCAGCGTTGGACAGGGGACTAATGAAAAACTGTTTTTT | . | TRBJ1-4 | TRBV5-1 | TRBD1
CATSPGLQSSGANVLTF | TGTGCCACCTCCCCTGGACTCCAGAGCTCTGGGGCCAACGTCCTGACTTTC | . | TRBJ2-6 | TRBV25-1 | .
CASSLGHTSSNQPQHF | TGTGCCAGCAGTTTGGGACATACTTCTAGCAATCAGCCCCAGCATTTT | . | TRBJ1-5 | TRBV28 | .
CASSHELAGGPGNTDTQYF | TGCGCCAGCAGCCATGAGTTAGCGGGGGGGCCCGGAAACACAGATACGCAGTATTTT | few | TRBJ2-3 | TRBV4-1 | TRBD2
CASSSRGQGGSYEQYF | TGTGCCAGCAGCTCGAGGGGACAGGGGGGCTCCTACGAGCAGTACTTC | . | TRBJ2-7 | TRBV7-8 | TRBD1
CASSPTGGSSYEQYF | TGTGCCAGCAGCCCTACGGGGGGGAGCTCCTACGAGCAGTACTTC | once | TRBJ2-7 | TRBV9 | TRBD2
CASSGTGLGNYGYTF | TGTGCCAGCAGCGGAACCGGGTTGGGTAACTATGGCTACACCTTC | . | TRBJ1-2 | TRBV27 | .
CASSLTGGAAEAFF | TGCGCCAGCAGCCTAACGGGAGGGGCTGCTGAAGCTTTCTTT | . | TRBJ1-1 | TRBV5-1 | .
CASSGPRLARPLPSTDTQYF | TGTGCCAGCAGCGGACCTCGTTTGGCTAGACCACTCCCTAGCACAGATACGCAGTATTTT | . | TRBJ2-3 | TRBV9 | .
CASSLATGKETQYF | TGCGCCAGCAGCTTAGCGACAGGGAAAGAGACCCAGTACTTC | . | TRBJ2-5 | TRBV5-1 | TRBD1